This T cell receptor (beta chain) originates from a study of patients and donors after allogeneic stem cell transplantation. This CDR3 contains 14 residues. Germline CDR1 and CDR2: SGHVS and FQNEAQ. Trimming removed 5 bases at V and 6 bases at J, with 14 bases between. TCRdb re-analysed the RT-PCR reads in MiXCR, keeping a single row per CDR3 protein. Found here are over 5,500 distinct CDR3 sequences, 12% of them singletons; the top ten hold 45% to 55%. The chain carries TRBV7-8 and TRBJ2-4; D remains unclear. This clonotype originated in a human donor who was either an allogeneic HSCT recipient or a stem cell or donor lymphocyte infusion donor (not recorded which). It is not recorded whose cells these are; they may come from a transplant donor. Sequencing used blood, either unsorted or a sorted T cell fraction (not recorded which). CDR3 residues: CASSPERGGNIQYF. DNA for the CDR3: TGTGCCAGCAGCCCAGAAAGAGGTGGAAACATTCAGTACTTC. Full variable domain (missing parts from reference TRBV7-8 and TRBJ2-4): GAGVSQSPRYKVAKRGQDVALRCDPISGHVSLFWYQQALGQGPEFLTYFQNEAQLDKSGLPSDRFFAERPEGSVSTLKIQRTQQEDSAVYLCASSPERGGNIQYFGAGTRLSVL.